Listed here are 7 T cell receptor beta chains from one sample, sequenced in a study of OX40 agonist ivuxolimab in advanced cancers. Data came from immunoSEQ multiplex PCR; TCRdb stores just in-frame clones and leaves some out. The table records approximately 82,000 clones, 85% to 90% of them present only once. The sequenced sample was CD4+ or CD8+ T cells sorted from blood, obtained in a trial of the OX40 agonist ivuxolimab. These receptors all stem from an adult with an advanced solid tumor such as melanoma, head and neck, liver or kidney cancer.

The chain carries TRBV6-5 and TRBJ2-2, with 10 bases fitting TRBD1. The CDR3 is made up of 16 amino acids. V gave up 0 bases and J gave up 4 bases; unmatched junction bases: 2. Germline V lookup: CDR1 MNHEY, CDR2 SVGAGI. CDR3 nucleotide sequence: TGTGCCAGCAGTTACTCCGGGACAGGGGCCACCGGGGAGCTGTTTTTT. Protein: CASSYSGTGATGELFF.

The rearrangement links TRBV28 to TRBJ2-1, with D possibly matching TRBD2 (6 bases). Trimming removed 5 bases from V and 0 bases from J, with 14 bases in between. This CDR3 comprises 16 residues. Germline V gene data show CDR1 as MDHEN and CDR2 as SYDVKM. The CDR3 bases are TGTGCCAGCAGTCCAGGACTAACGAGCTCCTACAATGAGCAGTTCTTC. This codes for CASSPGLTSSYNEQFF.

The CDR3 spells CASSLGSYSGANVLTF. CDR3 nucleotides: TGCGCCAGCAGCCTGGGGTCCTACTCTGGGGCCAACGTCCTGACTTTC. The J gene is TRBJ2-6, the V gene TRBV5-1; D call uncertain. With 4 bases removed from V and 0 bases from J, the gap between germline ends came to 11 bases. The germline CDR1 and CDR2 sequences are SGHRS and YFSETQ. This CDR3 is built from 16 residues. Supplemented by reference TRBV5-1 and TRBJ2-6, the full variable domain reads KAGVTQTPRYLIKTRGQQVTLSCSPISGHRSVSWYQQTPGQGLQFLFEYFSETQRNKGNFPGRFSGRQFSNSRSEMNVSTLELGDSALYLCASSLGSYSGANVLTFGAGSRLTVL.

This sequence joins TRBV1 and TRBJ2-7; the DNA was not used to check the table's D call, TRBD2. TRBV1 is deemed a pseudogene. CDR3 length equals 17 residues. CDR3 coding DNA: TGCACCAGCAGCCTTCGGGGGAGACGTGGAAGGGTGGTAGAGCAGTACTTC. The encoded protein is CTSSLRGRRGRVVEQYF.

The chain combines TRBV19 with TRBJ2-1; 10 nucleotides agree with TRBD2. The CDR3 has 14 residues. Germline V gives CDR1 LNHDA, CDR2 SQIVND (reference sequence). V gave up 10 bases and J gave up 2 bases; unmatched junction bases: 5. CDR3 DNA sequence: TGTGCCACTTCAACTAGCGGGACCTACAATGAGCAGTTCTTC. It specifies CATSTSGTYNEQFF.

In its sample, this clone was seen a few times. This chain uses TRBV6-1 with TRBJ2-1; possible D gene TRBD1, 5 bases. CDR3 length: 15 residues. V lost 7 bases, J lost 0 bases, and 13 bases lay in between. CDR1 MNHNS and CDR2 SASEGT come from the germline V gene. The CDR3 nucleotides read TGTGCCAGCACCAGACAGTTTAGCTCCTACAATGAGCAGTTCTTC. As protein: CASTRQFSSYNEQFF.

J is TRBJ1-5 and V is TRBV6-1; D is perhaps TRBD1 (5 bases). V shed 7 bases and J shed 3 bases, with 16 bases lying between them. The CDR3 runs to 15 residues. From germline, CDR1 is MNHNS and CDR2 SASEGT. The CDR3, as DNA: TGTGCCAGCATTCTTTGGGGGGGTATCAATCAGCCCCAGCATTTT. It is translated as CASILWGGINQPQHF.